These T cell receptor beta chains were read from a single sample in a study of vaccination and CD4 T cells after COVID-19. TCRdb reanalysed the PCR reads using MiXCR and keeps one entry per CDR3 protein. The table has around 9,600 distinct CDR3 sequences, roughly 42% seen once. These receptors have no identified antigens. Material: CD4+ T cells from blood, cultured in vitro. All receptors derive from a human donor who had recovered from COVID-19. Both conserved end residues are part of each CDR3. The D gene is left open where the match is weak. Size is stated for part of the rows, as once, few or many counts, or as a class when the clone is expanded.

j_call clone_size d_call v_call cdr3_nt cdr3_aa
TRBJ1-2 . TRBD1 TRBV9 TGTGCCAGCAGCGGACAGGGCTCCGACTATGGCTACACCTTC CASSGQGSDYGYTF
TRBJ1-2 . . TRBV19 TGTGCCAGTAGTAGCAGGGAGGAAGGCTACACCTTC CASSSREEGYTF
TRBJ1-3 . TRBD1 TRBV6-2/TRBV6-3 TGTGCCAGCAGACCGACAGGGCGCTCTGGAAACACCATATATTTT CASRPTGRSGNTIYF
TRBJ1-2 . . TRBV4-1 TGCGCCAGCAGCCAAGACGCTGTGGGTTGGGGCTACACCTTC CASSQDAVGWGYTF
TRBJ1-1 . TRBD1 TRBV20-1 TGCAGTGCTTCTACAGGGGTCACTGAAGCTTTCTTT CSASTGVTEAFF
TRBJ1-2 . TRBD1 TRBV5-8 TGTGCCAGCAGCTTGCGACAGGGAAACGGCTACACCTTC CASSLRQGNGYTF
TRBJ2-1 once . TRBV2 TGTGCCAGCAACTTACTGGCAGGGACTCCTGGGAATGAGCAGTTCTTC CASNLLAGTPGNEQFF
TRBJ1-2 . TRBD1 TRBV7-9 TGTGCCAGCAGCTTAGGAGGGGAGACAGGGCGAGGCTACACCTTC CASSLGGETGRGYTF
TRBJ1-2 few TRBD1 TRBV6-4 TGTGCCAGCAGTGAGGACAGGGGGCCTCCGTATTATGGCTACACCTTC CASSEDRGPPYYGYTF
TRBJ1-5 few TRBD1 TRBV27 TGTGCCAGCAGACCAGGGGGCGCCGGGGGTCAGCCCCAGCATTTT CASRPGGAGGQPQHF
TRBJ1-6 . . TRBV6-2/TRBV6-3 TGTGCCAGCAGACCCGGGGGCTCCTATAATTCACCCCTCCACTTT CASRPGGSYNSPLHF
TRBJ1-2 . . TRBV3-1 TGTGCCAGCAGCCCCCCCGGTCGAGGGGCGCGAGGCTACACCTTC CASSPPGRGARGYTF
TRBJ1-3 once . TRBV6-1 TGTGCCAGCAGTGACAAAAGACAAGCTGGAAACACCATATATTTT CASSDKRQAGNTIYF
TRBJ2-7 . . TRBV7-2 TGTGCCAGCAGCTTCGGGGGGACAGGCCCGTACGAGCAGTACTTC CASSFGGTGPYEQYF
TRBJ2-4 . TRBD2 TRBV6-1 TGTGCCAGCAGAGATAGCGGGGGGGGAAACATTCAGTACTTC CASRDSGGGNIQYF
TRBJ1-3 . . TRBV27 TGTGCCAGCCGCCCGCGATGGACTGGAAACACCATATATTTT CASRPRWTGNTIYF
TRBJ2-1 . . TRBV3-1 TGTGCCAGCAGCCAAGATCGGGGAAGGGATGAGCAGTTCTTC CASSQDRGRDEQFF
TRBJ1-2 . . TRBV20-1 TGCAGTGCTAGAACAATAACGGGGGGGAGCGCCTCTGGCTACACCTTC CSARTITGGSASGYTF
TRBJ2-1 few . TRBV24-1 TGTGCCACCAGTGACCGGAGGGACGGGTTTTTCAATGAGCAGTTCTTC CATSDRRDGFFNEQFF
TRBJ2-7 . TRBD2 TRBV5-5 TGTGCCAGCAGCTTGGCCGGGGGAGGGCCCGGAGAGCAGTACTTC CASSLAGGGPGEQYF
TRBJ2-5 . TRBD2 TRBV20-1 TGCAGTGCGGGGGGGACGCGGCAAGAGACCCAGTACTTC CSAGGTRQETQYF
TRBJ1-1 few . TRBV7-3 TGTGCCAGCAGCGAAGGAGGGACTTTGAACACTGAAGCTTTCTTT CASSEGGTLNTEAFF
TRBJ1-1 . TRBD1 TRBV10-3 TGTGCCATCAGCGATGGGACAGTGGCTGAAGCTTTCTTT CAISDGTVAEAFF
TRBJ1-2 . . TRBV6-2/TRBV6-3 TGTGCCAGCAGTTACTGGTCCAAGTATGGCTACACCTTC CASSYWSKYGYTF
TRBJ1-3 . . TRBV19 TGTGCCACAACCCAAAGGGGAAACACCATATATTTT CATTQRGNTIYF
TRBJ1-6 . . TRBV9 TGTGCCAGCGGGGGTGTACCTTTGAGTTCACCCCTCCACTTT CASGGVPLSSPLHF
TRBJ2-3 . . TRBV12-3/TRBV12-4 TGTGCCAGCAGTCTAAGCGGGTACCTCACAGATACGCAGTATTTT CASSLSGYLTDTQYF
TRBJ1-1 . TRBD1 TRBV20-1 TGCAGTGCTAGTGGACAGGGTGCGAACACTGAAGCTTTCTTT CSASGQGANTEAFF
TRBJ1-1 few . TRBV6-5 TGTGCCAGCAGTTTCGGACAATACACTGAAGCTTTCTTT CASSFGQYTEAFF
TRBJ2-1 . TRBD1 TRBV20-1 TGCAGTGCTAGGGGACAGCCGATCTACAATGAGCAGTTCTTC CSARGQPIYNEQFF
TRBJ2-5 once . TRBV18 TGTGCCAGCTCACCACCGAACAGGGTAGAGACCCAGTACTTC CASSPPNRVETQYF
TRBJ1-1 . TRBD1 TRBV28 TGTGCCAGCAGTCATCGCGGGACAGGGGAATCTGAAGCTTTCTTT CASSHRGTGESEAFF
TRBJ2-7 few . TRBV6-2/TRBV6-3 TGTGCCAGCAGTTCGAGCGGTGCGGTATCCTACGAGCAGTACTTC CASSSSGAVSYEQYF
TRBJ2-7 . . TRBV20-1 TGCAGTGCTCCTGGACCCCGGGGGATCTCCTACGAGCAGTACTTC CSAPGPRGISYEQYF